This entry lists 22 T cell receptor beta chains sequenced from one sample in a study of blood T cell repertoires in COVID-19. Generated by immunoSEQ multiplex PCR, the TCRdb table keeps only in-frame clones and is missing some. This table has 160,000 or so clones, 75% to 85% appearing once. The specimen was peripheral blood. The origin of the receptors is a human donor in a cohort sampled during active COVID-19.

The chain combines TRBV5-1 with TRBJ1-5; D may be TRBD1 (5 bases). V shed 1 base and J shed 3 bases, with 11 bases lying between them. The CDR3 sequence is 15 residues long. Germline CDR1 SGHRS, CDR2 YFSETQ. CDR3 DNA: TGCGCCAGCAGCTTGCTTTCAGGGCCCAATCAGCCCCAGCATTTT. Amino acid sequence: CASSLLSGPNQPQHF.

CDR3 sequence reads: CASSEAQKTDKAFF. In nucleotides, the CDR3 is TGTGCCAGCAGTGAAGCGCAAAAGACAGACAAAGCTTTCTTT. The chain is built from TRBV6-1 and TRBJ1-1; D may be TRBD1 (5 bases). The CDR3 sequence is 14 residues long. Germline V CDR1 and CDR2: MNHNS, SASEGT. V was shortened by 0 bases and J by 9 bases, with 14 bases between the two germline ends.

The chain combines TRBV9 with TRBJ2-5; 8 nucleotides agree with TRBD2. V gave up 0 bases and J gave up 5 bases; unmatched junction bases: 3. Germline lookup yields CDR1 SGDLS and CDR2 YYNGEE. This CDR3 is built from 14 residues. CDR3 loop: CASSVAGGLETQYF. The DNA of the CDR3 is TGTGCCAGCAGCGTAGCGGGGGGGCTGGAGACCCAGTACTTC.

J is TRBJ2-2 and V is TRBV18; TRBD2 matches 7 bases. This CDR3 has 14 residues. Unmatched junction bases numbered 6, after V lost 7 bases and J lost 4 bases. The germline V gene has CDR1 KGHSH and CDR2 LQKENI. The CDR3 DNA is TGTGCCAGCTTCGGGGGGTCGAGCACCGGGGAGCTGTTTTTT. It encodes CASFGGSSTGELFF. The whole variable domain, filled in from reference TRBV18 and TRBJ2-2, reads NAGVMQNPRHLVRRRGQEARLRCSPMKGHSHVYWYRQLPEEGLKFMVYLQKENIIDESGMPKERFSAEFPKEGPSILRIQQVVRGDSAAYFCASFGGSSTGELFFGEGSRLTVL.

This clone came up many times. The CDR3 DNA follows: TGTGCCAGCAGTGCCGTAGGACAGAACCCCTACAATGAGCAGTTCTTC. Translation gives CASSAVGQNPYNEQFF. J is TRBJ2-1 and V is TRBV6-4; D is perhaps TRBD1 (6 bases). Trimming pared 4 bases from V and 2 bases from J, leaving 15 bases between. The germline CDR1 and CDR2 sequences are MRHNA and SNTAGT. This CDR3 spans 16 amino acids.

V is TRBV9 and J is TRBJ1-6, with D unresolved. The V end was cut by 2 bases, the J end by 7 bases, with 13 bases between. CDR3 length: 15 residues. CDR1 is SGDLS, CDR2 YYNGEE, per germline. In DNA form, the CDR3 reads TGTGCCAGCAGCGTTACGGACTCGGGGAATTCACCCCTCCACTTT. This gives the protein CASSVTDSGNSPLHF.

The rearrangement joins TRBV6-2 or TRBV6-3 to TRBJ2-1, with 7 bases aligning to TRBD1. The CDR3 contains 14 residues. Trimming at V came to 5 bases and at J to 6 bases, leaving 7 bases not matched to a gene. Germline V gene data show CDR1 as MNHEY and CDR2 as SVGEGT. The CDR3 sequence: CASSPGTALNEQFF. The DNA for the CDR3 is TGTGCCAGCAGTCCAGGGACAGCTCTCAATGAGCAGTTCTTC.

The CDR3 DNA reads TGTGCCAGCAGCTTAGGTCGACTAGCGGGGGGCACGGGTGAGCAGTTCTTC. Translation: CASSLGRLAGGTGEQFF. The chain couples TRBV11-2 to TRBJ2-1, with 13 nucleotides matching TRBD2. This CDR3 is built from 17 residues. Germline V gives CDR1 SGHAT, CDR2 FQNNGV. V lost 1 base, J lost 9 bases, and 9 bases stayed unmatched.

This rearrangement joins TRBV7-2 to TRBJ1-3; 7 positions match TRBD1. The ends lost 5 bases at V and 0 bases at J; junction bases unmatched: 4. This CDR3 is 15 amino acids long. Germline CDR1 and CDR2: SGHTA and FQGNSA. In DNA form, the CDR3 reads TGTGCCAGCAGCCCCTACAGGGGCTCTGGAAACACCATATATTTT. The encoded protein is CASSPYRGSGNTIYF.

The V and J genes are TRBV7-9 and TRBJ1-1, with TRBD1 identical over 9 bases. The germline CDR1 and CDR2 sequences are SEHNR and FQNEAQ (reference sequence). The CDR3 runs 15 residues. The V gene end was trimmed by 5 bases and the J gene end by 1 base; junction bases not matched to a gene: 5. CDR3 in amino acids: CASSPRQGGNTEAFF. Written as DNA, the CDR3 is TGTGCCAGCAGCCCCCGACAGGGGGGGAACACTGAAGCTTTCTTT.

In this sample, this clone turned up once. The chain is built from TRBV6-2 or TRBV6-3 and TRBJ2-3, with D possibly TRBD2 on 5 matching bases. Per germline, CDR1 MNHEY and CDR2 SVGEGT. V lost 2 bases and J lost 1, with 13 bases in between. CDR3 length equals 16 residues. CDR3 region: CASSYSRRRRTDTQYF. As DNA, the CDR3 is TGTGCCAGCAGTTACAGTCGACGGAGGCGCACAGATACGCAGTATTTT.

The V and J genes are TRBV3-1 (or the pseudogene TRBV3-2) and TRBJ2-3; 11 bases are shared with TRBD2. The CDR3 has 17 amino acids. The germline V gene has CDR1 LGHDT and CDR2 YNNKEL (reference sequence). The J segment lost 5 bases and the V segment lost 4 bases, leaving 11 bases of the junction unmatched. The CDR3 loop reads CASSRNSGRASGDTQYF. CDR3 coding DNA: TGTGCCAGCAGCCGGAATAGCGGGAGGGCCTCGGGAGATACGCAGTATTTT.

This clone was counted once. The rearrangement joins TRBV5-1 to TRBJ1-1; 7 bases match TRBD1. With V trimmed by 0 bases and J by 0 bases, 8 bases remained unmatched. CDR1 and CDR2 from the germline V gene are SGHRS and YFSETQ. The CDR3 totals 17 residues. The chain's CDR3 is CASSLALGGGLNTEAFF. The CDR3 coding sequence is TGCGCCAGCAGCTTGGCGCTAGGGGGCGGATTGAACACTGAAGCTTTCTTT.

The rearrangement links TRBV2 to TRBJ1-5; TRBD1 might be the D (5 bases). The CDR3 loop spans 14 amino acids. V shed 5 bases and J shed 0 bases, with 8 bases lying between them. Germline V lookup: CDR1 SNHLY, CDR2 FYNNEI. CDR3 sequence: CASSQGNSNQPQHF. DNA for the CDR3: TGTGCCAGCAGTCAGGGTAATAGCAATCAGCCCCAGCATTTT.

The chain recombines TRBV7-9 with TRBJ2-7; 11 bases match TRBD1. Losses at the gene ends were 7 bases for V and 0 bases for J; bases not matched to a gene: 5. This CDR3 is built from 15 residues. From germline, CDR1 is SEHNR and CDR2 FQNEAQ (reference sequence). CDR3 coding DNA: TGTGCCAGCACCTGGGACAGGGGGACCTCCTACGAGCAGTACTTC. This gives the protein CASTWDRGTSYEQYF.

This clone was detected only once. This chain links TRBV27 with TRBJ1-6, with a tentative D call TRBD1 (5 bases). Germline V gene sequence: CDR1 MNHEY, CDR2 SMNVEV (reference sequence). CDR3 length equals 17 residues. Trimming pared 5 bases from V and 5 bases from J, leaving 19 bases between. The CDR3 DNA follows: TGTGCCAGCAGTCATTTAATGGTCGGGGGGGATAATTCACCCCTCCACTTT. Translated: CASSHLMVGGDNSPLHF.

This chain links TRBV5-1 with TRBJ2-7; D is perhaps TRBD1 (6 bases). In germline, CDR1 is SGHRS, CDR2 YFSETQ. The V end lost 3 bases, the J end lost 7 bases, and 14 bases lay between the germline ends. This CDR3 is 13 amino acids long. CDR3 region: CASSWDRRGEQYF. DNA for the CDR3: TGCGCCAGCAGCTGGGACCGTAGGGGGGAGCAGTACTTC.

This clone was observed a few times. The genes are TRBV4-2 and TRBJ1-2; D gene ambiguous. V dropped 3 bases and J dropped 3 bases, with 11 bases sitting between them. Germline CDR1 and CDR2: LGHNA and YNFKEQ. The CDR3 length is 14 residues. The CDR3 DNA sequence: TGTGCCAGCAGCCAGCTCGAGGCCGACTATGGCTACACCTTC. It specifies CASSQLEADYGYTF.

This chain uses TRBV5-1 with TRBJ2-3, with 9 positions matching TRBD2. Germline trimming cut 0 bases from V and 5 bases from J; bases unmatched to any gene: 7. Per the germline V gene, CDR1 is SGHRS and CDR2 is YFSETQ. This CDR3 is built from 16 residues. The CDR3 spells CASSLAQRGAQDTQYF. The CDR3 nucleotides read TGCGCCAGCAGCTTGGCCCAGCGGGGGGCCCAAGATACGCAGTATTTT.

CDR3 nucleotides: TGTGCCAGCAGTGAAGGGGACAGGGCCAACATTCAGTACTTC. It yields the protein CASSEGDRANIQYF. The chain employs TRBV6-1 and TRBJ2-4, with 9 bases fitting TRBD1. CDR1 is MNHNS, CDR2 SASEGT, per germline. There are 14 residues in the CDR3. With V trimmed by 1 base and J by 7 bases, 2 bases remained unmatched.

The rearrangement links TRBV6-6 to TRBJ2-7; TRBD1 matches 8 bases. The CDR3 length is 13 residues. The V segment lost 8 bases and the J segment 2 bases; nucleotides outside the gene matches: 5. The germline V gene encodes CDR1 MNHNY and CDR2 SVGAGI (reference sequence). CDR3 residues: CASGQGAAYEQYF. In DNA form, the CDR3 reads TGTGCCAGCGGCCAGGGGGCCGCCTACGAGCAGTACTTC.

The V and J genes are TRBV6-2 or TRBV6-3 and TRBJ1-2; no clear D. V was cut by 2 bases and J by 4 bases, with 11 bases left in between. The CDR3 runs 14 residues. Germline V lookup: CDR1 MNHEY, CDR2 SVGEGT. The CDR3 DNA follows: TGTGCCAGCAGTTACAATACCGCTACCTATGGCTACACCTTC. Amino acids: CASSYNTATYGYTF.